Presented here are 17 T cell receptor beta chains from one specimen sequenced in a study of T cells in Graves' hyperthyroidism and ophthalmopathy. The TCR beta CDR3 regions underwent amplification using RNA transcripts as the source. HTBI primers were employed in a first-round RT-PCR of the TCR CDR3. TCRdb re-called the multiplex PCR reads through MiXCR, storing one row per CDR3 protein. The sample shows around 300,000 distinct CDR3 sequences, about 15% of them seen only once. Sequenced material: blood. Receptors originate from a woman aged 25 to 45 with Graves' hyperthyroidism.

There are a few counts of this clonotype. The chain recombines TRBV7-9 with TRBJ2-7; weak D call: TRBD1 (6 bases). This CDR3 has 20 amino acids. The germline V and J ends were trimmed by 5 bases and 4 bases, with 33 bases remaining between them. Looked up from germline, CDR1 is SEHNR and CDR2 is FQNEAQ (reference sequence). The chain's CDR3 is CASSHPVGSGGSLSVYEQYF. The CDR3, as DNA: TGTGCCAGCAGCCACCCCGTCGGTAGTGGGGGCAGTCTTTCTGTTTACGAGCAGTACTTC.

This clonotype turned up a few times. The J gene is TRBJ2-5, the V gene TRBV24-1; 10 nucleotides line up with TRBD1. This CDR3 comprises 17 residues. V shed 0 bases and J 5 bases; nucleotides not matched to a gene: 8. Germline V gives CDR1 KGHDR, CDR2 SFDVKD. CDR3 DNA sequence: TGTGCCACCAGTGATTTGGGCGGACAGGGGGGATTGGAGACCCAGTACTTC. Protein: CATSDLGGQGGLETQYF.

This chain connects TRBV4-1 to TRBJ2-7; D ambiguous. V was pared by 4 bases and J by 6 bases, with 22 bases between. The V gene's germline CDR1 is MGHRA and CDR2 YSYEKL. This CDR3 is 16 amino acids long. CDR3 nucleotide sequence: TGCGCCAGCAGCCCCCGGGCAACTGGGAACTGGGGCGAGCAGTACTTC. Protein sequence: CASSPRATGNWGEQYF.

This clonotype was counted many times. This chain links TRBV28 with TRBJ2-7; D unresolved. With 5 bases removed from V and 4 bases from J, the gap between germline ends came to 15 bases. The CDR3 extends over 14 amino acids. Germline CDR1 reads MDHEN; CDR2 reads SYDVKM. The CDR3 here is CASSPPPMGYEQYF. CDR3 DNA sequence: TGTGCCAGCAGTCCGCCACCGATGGGGTACGAGCAGTACTTC.

This clonotype has just a few counts. V gene TRBV11-2 combines with J gene TRBJ2-7; D is undetermined. The CDR3 runs to 14 residues. Trimming left V 4 bases short and J 2 bases short, with 12 bases between. The V gene's germline CDR1 is SGHAT and CDR2 FQNNGV. This chain's CDR3 is CASSSFRTAYEQYF. CDR3 sequence (DNA): TGTGCCAGCAGCTCTTTTCGGACGGCCTACGAGCAGTACTTC.

In this sample, this clonotype turned up many times. The chain employs TRBV28 and TRBJ1-2; possible D gene TRBD1, 5 bases. Germline CDR1 MDHEN, CDR2 SYDVKM. Deletions cut 8 bases from V and 0 bases from J, with 13 bases between. The CDR3 totals 14 residues. CDR3 in DNA: TGTGCCAGCCTCTCACGGGGGACTAACTATGGCTACACCTTC. This translates into CASLSRGTNYGYTF.

This clonotype occurred many times. The gene calls are TRBV30 and TRBJ2-5; TRBD2 might be the D (5 bases). With 1 base removed from V and 1 base from J, the gap between germline ends came to 7 bases. Germline lookup yields CDR1 GTSNPN and CDR2 SVGIG (reference sequence). CDR3 length equals 13 residues. The CDR3 nucleotides read TGTGCCTGGAGTGGACTACGCCAAGAGACCCAGTACTTC. Translating it yields CAWSGLRQETQYF.

This clonotype was observed many times. This chain connects TRBV15 to TRBJ2-2; 8 bases fit TRBD1. This CDR3 is built from 15 residues. J lost 1 base, V lost 6 bases, and 4 bases had no gene match. CDR1 and CDR2 from the germline V gene are LNHNV and YYDKDF (reference sequence). The CDR3 region is CATRAGTGNTGELFF. The CDR3 nucleotides read TGTGCCACCAGAGCCGGGACAGGGAACACCGGGGAGCTGTTTTTT. The full variable domain, in which reference TRBV15 and TRBJ2-2 provide the parts outside the CDR3, is DAMVIQNPRYQVTQFGKPVTLSCSQTLNHNVMYWYQQKSSQAPKLLFHYYDKDFNNEADTPDNFQSRRPNTSFCFLDIRSPGLGDTAMYLCATRAGTGNTGELFFGEGSRLTVL.

This clonotype was seen more than once but under ten times. A read error may explain this, as a much larger clone is one base away. The CDR3 region is CASSLGQGVGPGNTIYF. The CDR3 DNA reads as TGTGCCAGCAGCTTGGGCCAGGGAGTGGGGCCTGGAAACACCATATATTTT. The V and J genes are TRBV7-6 and TRBJ1-3; a possible D gene is TRBD1 (5 bases). This CDR3 contains 17 residues. V shed 3 bases and J shed 2 bases, with 17 bases lying between them. Germline values: CDR1 SGHVS, CDR2 FNYEAQ.

In DNA form, the CDR3 reads TGTGCCAGCAGTGAATCGTCTATCGAGGAGTTCTTC. It translates to CASSESSIEEFF. The V call is TRBV2, the J call TRBJ2-1; D is uncertain. There are 12 residues in the CDR3. V lost 2 bases and J lost 14, with 13 bases in between. Germline assignment: CDR1 SNHLY and CDR2 FYNNEI. The full variable domain, in which reference TRBV2 and TRBJ2-1 provide the parts outside the CDR3, is EPEVTQTPSHQVTQMGQEVILRCVPISNHLYFYWYRQILGQKVEFLVSFYNNEISEKSEIFDDQFSVERPDGSNFTLKIRSTKLEDSAMYFCASSESSIEEFFGPGTRLTVL.

The chain employs TRBV10-3 and TRBJ1-2; D unclear. The V gene's germline CDR1 is ENHRY and CDR2 SYGVKD. The CDR3 spans 10 residues. Between the trimmed V and J ends, which lost 4 bases and 13 bases, there was a span of 10 bases. The CDR3 DNA follows: TGTGCCATCAGTGGATCATTCGCCACCTTC. As protein: CAISGSFATF.

In this sample, this clonotype turned up many times. The chain combines TRBV6-2 or TRBV6-3 with TRBJ2-3; a weak D match, TRBD1 (5 bases). Trimming cost V 2 bases and J 4 bases, with 13 bases left between them. Germline-derived CDR1 and CDR2 are MNHEY and SVGEGT. This CDR3 spans 15 amino acids. The CDR3 here is CASSYETRQPDTQYF. The CDR3 bases are TGTGCCAGCAGTTACGAGACCAGACAGCCAGATACGCAGTATTTT.

This clonotype was counted at least ten times. The chain uses TRBV28 and TRBJ2-3, with TRBD2 matching over 8 bases. CDR1 and CDR2 from the germline V gene are MDHEN and SYDVKM. CDR3 size: 14 residues. V shed 4 bases and J 6 bases; nucleotides not matched to a gene: 6. The CDR3 loop reads CASSSGREGDTQYF. CDR3 bases: TGTGCCAGCAGTTCGGGACGGGAGGGGGATACGCAGTATTTT.

This clonotype was observed at least ten times. The chain couples TRBV11-2 to TRBJ2-1; the match to TRBD2 covers 7 bases. Per germline, CDR1 SGHAT and CDR2 FQNNGV. The J segment lost 6 bases and the V segment lost 5 bases, leaving 10 bases of the junction unmatched. The CDR3 runs 15 residues. The CDR3 sequence: CASSRGAGVLNEQFF. DNA of the CDR3: TGTGCCAGCAGCCGAGGGGCGGGAGTGCTCAATGAGCAGTTCTTC.

The rearrangement joins TRBV28 to TRBJ2-7; 10 nucleotides agree with TRBD2. CDR1 is MDHEN, CDR2 SYDVKM, per germline. J gave up 2 bases and V 9 bases, and 16 bases lay outside the gene matches. The CDR3 loop spans 17 amino acids. CDR3 sequence: CASSVGSGRTKAYEQYF. The CDR3 DNA sequence: TGTGCCAGTTCCGTTGGTAGCGGGAGGACGAAAGCCTACGAGCAGTACTTC.

V usage is TRBV7-2 and J usage is TRBJ1-5; 9 bases fit TRBD1. CDR3 length equals 16 residues. Per germline, CDR1 SGHTA and CDR2 FQGNSA. Trimming took 2 bases from V and 11 from J; bases not matched to a gene: 13. CDR3 residues: CASSLTGQGSVSSQHF. The CDR3 nucleotides read TGTGCCAGCAGCTTAACGGGACAGGGCAGTGTTTCTTCCCAGCATTTT.

This clonotype was seen a handful of times. The chain uses TRBV19 and TRBJ1-6; D is possibly TRBD1 (6 bases). V lost 9 bases and J lost 7, with 13 bases in between. CDR1 is LNHDA and CDR2 is SQIVND in the germline V gene (reference sequence). The CDR3 length is 13 residues. CDR3 DNA: TGTGCCAGCCAGGACAGCGTCAATTCACCCCTCCACTTT. It codes for CASQDSVNSPLHF.